This T cell receptor (beta chain) was sequenced in a study of blood T cell repertoires in COVID-19. Study overall: The United States, Italy and Spain supplied acute and convalescent COVID-19 samples.

Per the study methods: Reference gene primers were amplified, and this amplification served to estimate nucleated cell counts. Produced via immunoSEQ multiplex PCR; TCRdb's table is partial and in-frame only. From that table come the V and J calls and clone size; the DNA was used to work out D and trimming. Among around 28,000 clones listed, nearly 85% were seen once. CDR3 length: 15 residues. CDR1 is LNHDA and CDR2 is SQIVND in the germline V gene (reference sequence). V dropped 5 bases and J dropped 7 bases, with 20 bases sitting between them. The rearrangement links TRBV19 to TRBJ1-1; tentatively, D is TRBD1 (6 bases). The origin of this receptor is a man in his 70s with active COVID-19. Material: peripheral blood. CDR3 residues: CASSAQWTVQNEAFF. The CDR3 DNA reads TGTGCCAGTAGTGCCCAATGGACAGTTCAGAATGAAGCTTTCTTT.